The 27 T cell receptor beta chains below were found in one sample sequenced in a study of blood T cell repertoires in COVID-19. Repertoires were generated with immunoSEQ multiplex PCR, while TCRdb's copy carries only in-frame clones and drops some. The sample records approximately 270,000 clones, under 90% being singletons. Sequencing was performed on peripheral blood. These receptors originate from a man between 50 and 59 years old with acute or convalescent COVID-19.

The chain links TRBV5-1 to TRBJ1-1; D remains ambiguous. Germline V CDR1 and CDR2: SGHRS, YFSETQ. This CDR3 contains 11 residues. The ends were cut back, 4 bases at V and 8 bases at J, with 9 bases in the middle. CDR3 coding DNA: TGCGCCAGCAGCGTAGGCAGGGAAGCTTTCTTT. Its protein is CASSVGREAFF.

This clone was detected only once. This chain connects TRBV27 to TRBJ2-1; 9 nucleotides match TRBD2. The CDR3 loop spans 17 amino acids. Unmatched junction bases numbered 16, after V lost 7 bases and J lost 6 bases. Germline values: CDR1 MNHEY, CDR2 SMNVEV (reference sequence). The CDR3 here is CASTPRVGSGGSNEQFF. DNA for the CDR3: TGTGCCAGCACCCCCAGGGTCGGTAGCGGGGGATCCAATGAGCAGTTCTTC.

The chain links TRBV12-3 or TRBV12-4 to TRBJ2-5, with D possibly matching TRBD2 (6 bases). CDR3 size: 12 residues. V lost 3 bases and J lost 10, with 12 bases in between. CDR3 bases: TGTGCCAGCAGTTTGGGGGGTTTAAACCAGTACTTC. It is translated as CASSLGGLNQYF.

This sequence joins TRBV6-5 and TRBJ2-7; 7 bases are a match to TRBD1. Germline trimming cut 6 bases from V and 0 bases from J; bases unmatched to any gene: 5. Germline V CDR1 and CDR2: MNHEY, SVGAGI. CDR3 length: 14 amino acids. CDR3 region: CASRGQTDSYEQYF. DNA for the CDR3: TGTGCCAGCAGGGGACAGACCGACTCCTACGAGCAGTACTTC.

The CDR3 nucleotides read TGTGCCAGCAGTGGGACTGCCCCAAGTCAGCCCCAGCATTTT. Encoded protein: CASSGTAPSQPQHF. The genes are TRBV6-4 and TRBJ1-5; D gene unclear. The CDR3 sequence is 14 residues long. Germline loops: CDR1 MRHNA, CDR2 SNTAGT. V was trimmed by 4 bases and J by 6 bases, leaving 13 bases between them.

The V gene is TRBV7-2, the J gene TRBJ2-7, with TRBD2 matching 7 bases. Germline V gene lookup returns CDR1 SGHTA and CDR2 FQGNSA. The CDR3 has 13 amino acids. V lost 4 bases to trimming and J lost 3 bases; unmatched junction nucleotides: 3. CDR3 sequence (DNA): TGTGCCAGCAGCTCGGCGGGGGTCTACGAGCAGTACTTC. Protein: CASSSAGVYEQYF. Full variable domain (outside the CDR3, taken from reference TRBV7-2 and TRBJ2-7): GAGVSQSPSNKVTEKGKDVELRCDPISGHTALYWYRQSLGQGLEFLIYFQGNSAPDKSGLPSDRFSAERTGGSVSTLTIQRTQQEDSAVYLCASSSAGVYEQYFGPGTRLTVT.

This clone occurred once. This sequence joins TRBV10-1 and TRBJ2-3; TRBD1 matches 8 bases. The CDR3 totals 14 residues. Germline-derived CDR1 and CDR2 are WNHNN and SYGVQD (reference sequence). The J segment lost 2 bases and the V segment lost 6 bases, leaving 4 bases of the junction unmatched. The CDR3 protein is CASSRQGNTDTQYF. The CDR3, as DNA: TGCGCCAGCAGCCGACAGGGGAACACAGATACGCAGTATTTT.

The chain has TRBV6-5 and TRBJ2-2, with D unresolved. This CDR3 has 13 amino acids. The V and J ends lost 6 bases and 7 bases respectively, with 12 bases between them. Germline CDR1 reads MNHEY; CDR2 reads SVGAGI. CDR3 loop: CASSLLSIGELFF. The CDR3, as DNA: TGTGCCAGCAGCCTCCTTAGCATCGGGGAGCTGTTTTTT.

The V call is TRBV14, the J call TRBJ1-2; D not certain. The germline gives CDR1 SGHDN, CDR2 FVKESK. The CDR3 covers 14 residues. V was clipped by 4 bases and J by 0 bases, with 9 bases between them. The CDR3 loop is CASSPAGANYGYTF. Here the CDR3 DNA reads TGTGCCAGCAGCCCCGCCGGAGCTAACTATGGCTACACCTTC.

The V gene is TRBV11-3, the J gene TRBJ2-7, with a possible D match to TRBD2 (5 bases). The germline gives CDR1 SGHNT, CDR2 YENEEA. V was clipped by 5 bases and J by 4 bases, with 12 bases between them. The CDR3 has 13 residues. In DNA, the CDR3 is TGTGCCAGCAGCCCGAGGGCGGGTTACGAGCAGTACTTC. It translates to CASSPRAGYEQYF. The full variable domain, in which reference TRBV11-3 and TRBJ2-7 provide the parts outside the CDR3, is EAGVVQSPRYKIIEKKQPVAFWCNPISGHNTLYWYLQNLGQGPELLIRYENEEAVDDSQLPKDRFSAERLKGVDSTLKIQPAELGDSAVYLCASSPRAGYEQYFGPGTRLTVT.

This clone has a single count. The chain couples TRBV6-5 to TRBJ2-7, with 8 bases identical to TRBD1. Germline V CDR1 and CDR2: MNHEY, SVGAGI. The CDR3 is 13 residues long. V lost 6 bases to trimming and J lost 6 bases; unmatched junction nucleotides: 7. In DNA form, the CDR3 reads TGTGCCAGCAGCCCCGGGACAGGTTTCGAGCAGTACTTC. Protein sequence: CASSPGTGFEQYF.

This clone came up a few times. The genes are TRBV6-4 and TRBJ1-2; D is unresolved. The V and J ends lost 6 bases and 7 bases respectively, with 18 bases between them. Germline loops: CDR1 MRHNA, CDR2 SNTAGT. The CDR3 consists of 14 residues. The DNA of the CDR3 is TGTGCCAGCAGCGTAATGTTGGGCAGCCCTGGCTACACCTTC. It yields the protein CASSVMLGSPGYTF.

The chain joins TRBV4-2 to TRBJ1-2; D not certain. The germline gives CDR1 LGHNA, CDR2 YNFKEQ. The V gene lost 0 bases and the J gene lost 7 bases, with 12 bases spanning the gap. The length of the CDR3 is 14 residues. The CDR3 spells CASSQERSDGGYTF. CDR3 DNA: TGTGCCAGCAGCCAAGAGAGGTCAGACGGTGGCTACACCTTC.

The rearrangement links TRBV27 to TRBJ1-5; 7 nucleotides match TRBD1. This CDR3 is built from 16 residues. V gave up 6 bases and J gave up 4 bases; unmatched junction bases: 12. Germline CDR1 MNHEY, CDR2 SMNVEV (reference sequence). In DNA form, the CDR3 reads TGTGCCAGCAGAACCCACGGGACAGAATCAAATCAGCCCCAGCATTTT. This translates into CASRTHGTESNQPQHF.

V usage is TRBV24-1 and J usage is TRBJ2-1, with 8 positions matching TRBD2. The V segment lost 2 bases and the J segment 7 bases; nucleotides outside the gene matches: 9. The V gene's germline CDR1 is KGHDR and CDR2 SFDVKD. This CDR3 has 16 amino acids. The CDR3 loop is CATSDSGGGSRNEQFF. The CDR3 DNA is TGTGCCACCAGTGATTCCGGGGGGGGATCAAGGAATGAGCAGTTCTTC.

V gene TRBV6-5 combines with J gene TRBJ2-3; 9 bases fit TRBD1. After removal of 10 bases from V and 1 base from J, the junction contained 6 bases not matched to a gene. The germline gives CDR1 MNHEY, CDR2 SVGAGI. CDR3 size: 14 residues. The chain's CDR3 is CATARDRGTDTQYF. The CDR3 DNA reads TGTGCCACCGCCCGGGACAGGGGCACAGATACGCAGTATTTT.

The chain links TRBV5-1 to TRBJ1-1, with 9 positions matching TRBD1. CDR3 length: 14 residues. The junction had 1 base not matched to a gene; V was cut back by 3 bases and J by 1 base. In germline, CDR1 is SGHRS, CDR2 YFSETQ. Here the CDR3 DNA reads TGCGCCAGCAGCTGGGGACAGGGGAACACTGAAGCTTTCTTT. It yields the protein CASSWGQGNTEAFF.

CDR3 region: CSVEGVQLDRPFF. The CDR3 DNA is TGCAGCGTTGAAGGAGTACAGTTAGACCGGCCTTTCTTT. The rearrangement links TRBV29-1 to TRBJ1-1; D is ambiguous. In germline, CDR1 is SQVTM, CDR2 ANQGSEA. The CDR3 is made up of 13 amino acids. The V end lost 1 base, the J end lost 12 bases, and 18 bases lay between the germline ends.

The chain uses TRBV6-6 and TRBJ2-3; TRBD2 matches 16 bases. Per the germline V gene, CDR1 is MNHNY and CDR2 is SVGAGI (reference sequence). V shed 5 bases, J shed 4 bases, and the junction held 9 bases outside the gene matches. The CDR3 is made up of 18 amino acids. The CDR3 is CASSLGTSGGAVADTQYF. In nucleotides, the CDR3 is TGTGCCAGCAGTCTGGGGACTAGCGGGGGGGCAGTAGCAGATACGCAGTATTTT.

This clone has just one count. The chain uses TRBV6-4 and TRBJ2-2; D may be TRBD1 (6 bases). Germline values: CDR1 MRHNA, CDR2 SNTAGT. Trimming pared 3 bases from V and 3 bases from J, leaving 11 bases between. The CDR3 extends over 15 amino acids. CDR3 bases: TGTGCCAGCAGTGAGATACAGGGACACACCGGGGAGCTGTTTTTT. Translating it yields CASSEIQGHTGELFF.

The chain has TRBV19 and TRBJ1-2; D possibly corresponds to TRBD1 (6 bases). The V gene's germline CDR1 is LNHDA and CDR2 SQIVND (reference sequence). The CDR3 consists of 15 residues. Trimming pared 6 bases from V and 1 base from J, leaving 15 bases between. DNA for the CDR3: TGTGCCAGTAGCACCCTCCGGACAGATAACTATGGCTACACCTTC. Its protein product is CASSTLRTDNYGYTF.

This chain joins TRBV5-1 and TRBJ1-4; TRBD1 matches 7 bases. The CDR3 consists of 15 residues. Germline V gene data show CDR1 as SGHRS and CDR2 as YFSETQ. The J segment lost 2 bases and the V segment lost 5 bases, leaving 6 bases of the junction unmatched. The DNA of the CDR3 is TGCGCCAGCAGTTCAAGGGGGCTGACTAATGAAAAACTGTTTTTT. Protein product: CASSSRGLTNEKLFF. Using reference TRBV5-1 and TRBJ1-4 for the parts outside the CDR3, the full variable domain is KAGVTQTPRYLIKTRGQQVTLSCSPISGHRSVSWYQQTPGQGLQFLFEYFSETQRNKGNFPGRFSGRQFSNSRSEMNVSTLELGDSALYLCASSSRGLTNEKLFFGSGTQLSVL.

This clone was counted only a few times. The chain employs TRBV7-9 and TRBJ2-7; D possibly corresponds to TRBD2 (5 bases). Germline V gene lookup returns CDR1 SEHNR and CDR2 FQNEAQ (reference sequence). V lost 3 bases and J 6 bases, leaving 12 bases between the germline ends. The length of the CDR3 is 13 residues. Here the CDR3 reads CASSFEAEGEQYF. CDR3 in DNA: TGTGCCAGCAGCTTTGAAGCCGAGGGCGAGCAGTACTTC.

The rearrangement joins TRBV5-6 to TRBJ1-6, with TRBD1 identical over 7 bases. This CDR3 has 14 amino acids. J was trimmed by 14 bases and V by 5 bases; bases with no gene match: 13. Germline CDR1 is SGHDT and CDR2 is YYEEEE. The CDR3 DNA reads TGTGCCAGCAGTCCCGGGACAGCCGGGGCGGCCCTCCACTTT. Residues: CASSPGTAGAALHF.

The chain recombines TRBV5-1 with TRBJ2-5; possibly TRBD2 for D (6 bases). Trimming stripped 3 bases from V and 5 bases from J, with 20 bases between. This CDR3 is 16 amino acids long. The germline V gene has CDR1 SGHRS and CDR2 YFSETQ. The CDR3 is CASSSGRDLISETQYF. The DNA of the CDR3 is TGCGCCAGCAGCTCCGGCCGGGACTTGATATCTGAGACCCAGTACTTC.

The CDR3 DNA follows: TGTGCCAGCAGCCCGACAGGGGTGAACACTGAAGCTTTCTTT. It translates to CASSPTGVNTEAFF. The chain combines TRBV7-9 with TRBJ1-1, with TRBD1 matching 8 bases. This CDR3 has 14 amino acids. Trimming removed 5 bases from V and 0 bases from J; junction bases left unmatched: 2. Germline assignment: CDR1 SEHNR and CDR2 FQNEAQ (reference sequence).

This chain links TRBV6-2 or TRBV6-3 with TRBJ1-6; D is uncertain. The CDR3 spans 16 residues. Looked up from germline, CDR1 is MNHEY and CDR2 is SVGEGT. Between the trimmed V and J ends, which lost 2 bases and 10 bases, there was a span of 18 bases. In nucleotides, the CDR3 is TGTGCCAGCAGTTACCGATTTGAAGGAGTTGGGTCACCCCTCCACTTT. Amino acid sequence: CASSYRFEGVGSPLHF.